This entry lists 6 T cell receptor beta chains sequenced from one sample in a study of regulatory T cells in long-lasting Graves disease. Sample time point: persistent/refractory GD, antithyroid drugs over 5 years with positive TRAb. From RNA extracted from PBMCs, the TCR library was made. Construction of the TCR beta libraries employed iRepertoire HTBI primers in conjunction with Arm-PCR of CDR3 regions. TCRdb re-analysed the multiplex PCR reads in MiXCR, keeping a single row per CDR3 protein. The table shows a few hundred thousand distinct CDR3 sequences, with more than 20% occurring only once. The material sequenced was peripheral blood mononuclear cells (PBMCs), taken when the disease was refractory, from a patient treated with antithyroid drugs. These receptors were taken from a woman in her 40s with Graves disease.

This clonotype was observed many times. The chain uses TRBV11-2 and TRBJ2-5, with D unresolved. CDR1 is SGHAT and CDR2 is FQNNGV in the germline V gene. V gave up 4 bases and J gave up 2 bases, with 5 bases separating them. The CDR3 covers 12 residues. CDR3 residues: CASSSVQETQYF. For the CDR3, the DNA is TGTGCCAGCAGCTCCGTTCAAGAGACCCAGTACTTC.

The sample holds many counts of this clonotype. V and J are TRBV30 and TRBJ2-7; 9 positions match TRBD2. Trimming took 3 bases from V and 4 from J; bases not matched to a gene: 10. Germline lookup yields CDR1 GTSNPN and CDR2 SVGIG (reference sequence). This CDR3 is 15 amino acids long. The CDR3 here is CAWRARRLAVYEQYF. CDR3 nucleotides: TGTGCCTGGAGGGCCAGGAGACTAGCGGTTTACGAGCAGTACTTC.

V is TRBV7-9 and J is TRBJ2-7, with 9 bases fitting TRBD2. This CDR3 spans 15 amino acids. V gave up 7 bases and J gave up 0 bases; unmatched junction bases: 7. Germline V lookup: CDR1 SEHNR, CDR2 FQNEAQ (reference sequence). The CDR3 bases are TGTGCCAGCATTCCGGATAGCGGGAGCTCCTACGAGCAGTACTTC. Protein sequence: CASIPDSGSSYEQYF.

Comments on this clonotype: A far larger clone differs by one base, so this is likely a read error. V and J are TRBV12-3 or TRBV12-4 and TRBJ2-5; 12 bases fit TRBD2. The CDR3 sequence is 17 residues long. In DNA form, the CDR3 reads TGTGCCAGCAGTTTAGAGACTAGCGGGAGTTATATGGATGAGCAGCTCTTC. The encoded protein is CASSLETSGSYMDEQLF.

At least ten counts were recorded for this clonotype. The CDR3 reads CASSIQGGPYGYTF. CDR3 in DNA: TGTGCCAGTAGTATCCAGGGAGGACCCTATGGCTACACCTTC. The V and J genes are TRBV19 and TRBJ1-2; D perhaps matches TRBD1 (5 bases). Germline CDR1 is LNHDA and CDR2 is SQIVND (reference sequence). The ends were cut back, 3 bases at V and 4 bases at J, with 12 bases in the middle. This CDR3 region has 14 residues.

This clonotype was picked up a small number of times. CDR3: CATGGGAVYEQYF. DNA of the CDR3: TGTGCCACCGGAGGGGGCGCGGTATACGAGCAGTACTTC. This sequence joins TRBV19 and TRBJ2-7, with a tentative D call TRBD1 (7 bases). The V gene's germline CDR1 is LNHDA and CDR2 SQIVND (reference sequence). CDR3 length equals 13 residues. Between the trimmed V and J ends, which lost 10 bases and 4 bases, there was a span of 17 bases.